A single sample is the source of the 11 T cell receptor beta chains below, sequenced in a study of molecular identifiers for immune sequencing clone quantification. TCRdb passed the PCR reads through MiXCR, listing each CDR3 protein once. Altogether tens of thousands of distinct CDR3 sequences are present, about a sixth being singletons, with the ten largest covering 0.9% to 1%. The specimen sequenced was naive CD8+ T cells from blood, with Jurkat cell RNA spiked in. This sample's subset: FACS-sorted CD8+CD4-CCR7+CD45RA+ naive T cells. These receptors were collected from a human donor in good health. Some libraries in this study had Jurkat cell RNA spiked in.

This clonotype has at least ten counts. The J gene is TRBJ2-5, the V gene TRBV4-1; D is possibly TRBD1 (6 bases). This CDR3 is built from 16 residues. Trimming pared 5 bases from V and 3 bases from J, leaving 19 bases between. Germline V gene data show CDR1 as MGHRA and CDR2 as YSYEKL. CDR3 in amino acids: CASSSPNVAGEETQYF. The CDR3 coding sequence is TGCGCCAGCAGCTCCCCAAACGTTGCAGGGGAAGAGACCCAGTACTTC.

This clonotype was seen repeatedly, ten times or more. The chain employs TRBV12-3 or TRBV12-4 and TRBJ1-5, with TRBD1 matching 8 bases. The CDR3 contains 15 residues. The V gene end was trimmed by 6 bases and the J gene end by 7 bases; junction bases not matched to a gene: 11. As DNA, the CDR3 is TGTGCCAGCAGATCATCAGGGGGCAAGCGCCAGCCCCAGCATTTT. Protein: CASRSSGGKRQPQHF.

This clonotype was found many times. The chain carries TRBV14 and TRBJ1-4; D unclear. CDR1 and CDR2 from the germline V gene are SGHDN and FVKESK. The CDR3 runs to 13 residues. The ends were cut back, 3 bases at V and 6 bases at J, with 8 bases in the middle. CDR3 sequence reads: CASSHRWDEKLFF. The CDR3 coding sequence is TGTGCCAGCAGCCACAGATGGGATGAAAAACTGTTTTTT. Drawing the rest from reference TRBV14 and TRBJ1-4, the complete variable domain is EAGVTQFPSHSVIEKGQTVTLRCDPISGHDNLYWYRRVMGKEIKFLLHFVKESKQDESGMPNNRFLAERTGGTYSTLKVQPAELEDSGVYFCASSHRWDEKLFFGSGTQLSVL.

This clonotype was recorded many times. The DNA of the CDR3 is TGTGCCAGCAGTCCGACTAGCGGGAGTGTCAATGAGCAGTTCTTC. Its protein product is CASSPTSGSVNEQFF. The chain employs TRBV7-9 and TRBJ2-1; 12 nucleotides line up with TRBD2. Germline V gene data show CDR1 as SEHNR and CDR2 as FQNEAQ (reference sequence). V lost 6 bases, J lost 6 bases, and 6 bases stayed unmatched. This CDR3 has 15 amino acids.

In regard to this clonotype: This sequence may be a read error, since a much larger clone differs from it by one base. This chain links TRBV13 with TRBJ2-7; 10 positions match TRBD2. CDR3 size: 15 residues. The V and J ends lost 5 bases and 5 bases, in that order; junction bases with no gene match: 9. CDR1 PRHDT and CDR2 FYEKMQ come from the germline V gene (reference sequence). The CDR3 DNA reads as TGTGCCAGCAGCCCTACTAGCGGGGAGGCACACGAGCAGTACTTC. It encodes CASSPTSGEAHEQYF.

The CDR3 loop reads CASSLSYVDTQYF. The CDR3 DNA reads TGCGCCAGCAGCTTGAGTTACGTAGATACGCAGTATTTT. V and J are TRBV5-1 and TRBJ2-3; D unresolved. V was cut by 1 base and J by 5 bases, with 8 bases left in between. This CDR3 is 13 amino acids long. Germline CDR1 SGHRS, CDR2 YFSETQ.

This clonotype was recorded at least ten times. The chain links TRBV13 to TRBJ2-7, with 8 bases identical to TRBD1. V lost 5 bases, J lost 4 bases, and 16 bases stayed unmatched. This CDR3 is 17 amino acids long. Germline V gives CDR1 PRHDT, CDR2 FYEKMQ (reference sequence). CDR3 protein: CASSIGQGPKYEYEQYF. For the CDR3, the DNA is TGTGCCAGCAGCATCGGACAGGGCCCTAAGTACGAGTACGAGCAGTACTTC. Supplemented by reference TRBV13 and TRBJ2-7, the full variable domain reads AAGVIQSPRHLIKEKRETATLKCYPIPRHDTVYWYQQGPGQDPQFLISFYEKMQSDKGSIPDRFSAQQFSDYHSELNMSSLELGDSALYFCASSIGQGPKYEYEQYFGPGTRLTVT.

In the case of this clonotype: A single base separates this from a much larger clone, so it may be a read error. CDR3 loop: CSACSALRERVTDTQYF. For the CDR3, the DNA is TGCAGTGCTTGCTCCGCGTTGCGGGAGCGGGTCACAGATACGCAGTATTTT. The chain is built from TRBV20-1 and TRBJ2-3, with 7 positions matching TRBD2. The CDR3 loop spans 17 amino acids. Germline V lookup: CDR1 DFQATT, CDR2 SNEGSKA (reference sequence). Unmatched junction bases numbered 16, after V lost 5 bases and J lost 2 bases.

There are many counts of this clonotype. The chain couples TRBV4-3 to TRBJ2-5, with a weak D call TRBD1 (6 bases). Germline CDR1 and CDR2: LGHNA and YSLEER. Trimming stripped 0 bases from V and 5 bases from J, with 19 bases between. This CDR3 comprises 17 residues. The DNA for the CDR3 is TGCGCCAGCAGCCAAGATTACGGCAGGGGAGACGGGGAGACCCAGTACTTC. Translating gives CASSQDYGRGDGETQYF.

This clonotype has a count of ten or more. The rearrangement joins TRBV27 to TRBJ2-5; no clear D. Deletions cut 3 bases from V and 1 base from J, with 15 bases between. This CDR3 is built from 16 residues. CDR1 MNHEY and CDR2 SMNVEV come from the germline V gene (reference sequence). CDR3 residues: CASSLVAEDAQETQYF. The CDR3 nucleotides read TGTGCCAGCAGTTTGGTTGCGGAAGACGCCCAAGAGACCCAGTACTTC.

This clonotype was seen many times. CDR3 in amino acids: CASSQTSGGADEQFF. In nucleotides, the CDR3 is TGTGCCAGCAGCCAAACTAGCGGGGGGGCCGATGAGCAGTTCTTC. V and J are TRBV3-1 and TRBJ2-1; 13 bases are shared with TRBD2. The V gene end was trimmed by 2 bases and the J gene end by 8 bases; junction bases not matched to a gene: 3. The CDR3 is made up of 15 amino acids. Looked up from germline, CDR1 is LGHDT and CDR2 is YNNKEL (reference sequence).